This T cell receptor (beta chain) emerged from a study of OX40 agonist ivuxolimab in advanced cancers. Overall study context: As their treatment, patients were administered ivuxolimab, an agonistic anti-OX40 (CD134) antibody. Patients undergoing dose escalation presented with hepatocellular carcinoma, melanoma, renal cell or head and neck cancer.

Study-level results: Among patients with partial responses at 0.1-3.0 mg/kg, clonal expansion was among the lowest.

Profiling relied on immunoSEQ multiplex PCR, and the TCRdb table lists in-frame clones only, not all of them. The data show about 15,000 clones, about 88% seen once. As to this clone: Its target is not known.

The V end lost 8 bases, the J end lost 2 bases, and 11 bases lay between the germline ends. The CDR3 has 12 residues. CDR1 SGHDT and CDR2 YYEEEE come from the germline V gene. Source: CD4+ or CD8+ T cells sorted from blood, taken in a trial of the OX40 agonist ivuxolimab. The chain employs TRBV5-6 and TRBJ2-7; no reliable D call. The sequence was collected from an adult with an advanced solid tumor such as melanoma, head and neck, liver or kidney cancer. CDR3 region: CASHLRPYEQYF. CDR3 sequence (DNA): TGTGCCAGTCATTTGCGACCCTACGAGCAGTACTTC. The full variable domain, rest sourced from reference TRBV5-6 and TRBJ2-7, is DAGVTQSPTHLIKTRGQQVTLRCSPKSGHDTVSWYQQALGQGPQFIFQYYEEEERQRGNFPDRFSGHQFPNYSSELNVNALLLGDSALYLCASHLRPYEQYFGPGTRLTVT.